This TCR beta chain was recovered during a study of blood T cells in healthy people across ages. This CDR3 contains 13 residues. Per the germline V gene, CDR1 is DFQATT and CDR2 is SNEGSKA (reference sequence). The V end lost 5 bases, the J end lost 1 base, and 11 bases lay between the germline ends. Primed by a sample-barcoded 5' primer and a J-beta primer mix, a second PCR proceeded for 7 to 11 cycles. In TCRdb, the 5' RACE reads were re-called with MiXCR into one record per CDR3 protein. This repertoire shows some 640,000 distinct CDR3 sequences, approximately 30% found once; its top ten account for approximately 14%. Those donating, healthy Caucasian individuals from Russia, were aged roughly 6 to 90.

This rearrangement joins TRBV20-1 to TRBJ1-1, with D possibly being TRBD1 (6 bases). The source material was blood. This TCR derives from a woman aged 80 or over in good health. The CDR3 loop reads CSAPGARNTEAFF. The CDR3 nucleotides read TGCAGTGCTCCGGGGGCGCGGAACACTGAAGCTTTCTTT.